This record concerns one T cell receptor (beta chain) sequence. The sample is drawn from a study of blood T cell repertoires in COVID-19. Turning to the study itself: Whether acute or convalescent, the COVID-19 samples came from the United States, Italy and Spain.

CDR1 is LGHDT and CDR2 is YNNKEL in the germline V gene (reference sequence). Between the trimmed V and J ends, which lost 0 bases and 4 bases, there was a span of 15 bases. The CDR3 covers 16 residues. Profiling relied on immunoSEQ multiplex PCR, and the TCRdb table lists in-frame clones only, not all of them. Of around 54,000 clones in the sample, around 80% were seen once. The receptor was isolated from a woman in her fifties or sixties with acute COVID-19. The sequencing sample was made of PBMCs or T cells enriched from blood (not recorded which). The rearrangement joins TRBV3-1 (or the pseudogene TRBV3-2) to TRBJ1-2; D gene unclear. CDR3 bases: TGTGCCAGCAGCCAAGAAGCGTGGCGCCAGACCTATGGCTACACCTTC. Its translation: CASSQEAWRQTYGYTF.